Below, 5 T cell receptor beta chains from the same sample are listed, as sequenced in a study of blood T cell repertoires in COVID-19. Profiled with immunoSEQ multiplex PCR; TCRdb holds only in-frame clones, not every one. The sample yields a few hundred thousand clones, approximately 90% seen once. Sequenced sample: peripheral blood. Receptors originate from a woman aged 45-59 years with COVID-19, enrolled during active disease.

This clone occurred once. This chain uses TRBV5-6 with TRBJ1-1, with a tentative D call TRBD1 (5 bases). The V gene's germline CDR1 is SGHDT and CDR2 YYEEEE. Between the trimmed V and J ends, which lost 4 bases and 0 bases, there was a span of 10 bases. This CDR3 is 14 amino acids long. The CDR3, as DNA: TGTGCCAGCAGCCGCGGGGGAATGAACACTGAAGCTTTCTTT. This gives the protein CASSRGGMNTEAFF.

The chain combines TRBV18 with TRBJ1-4, with 8 positions matching TRBD1. Trimming at V came to 6 bases and at J to 7 bases, leaving 7 bases not matched to a gene. Germline lookup yields CDR1 KGHSH and CDR2 LQKENI. CDR3 size: 14 residues. The CDR3 is CASSRTGGSEKLFF. CDR3 DNA: TGTGCCAGCTCTCGTACAGGGGGTAGTGAAAAACTGTTTTTT.

This rearrangement joins TRBV7-2 to TRBJ1-1, with D unresolved. This CDR3 contains 16 residues. With 1 base removed from V and 2 bases from J, the gap between germline ends came to 14 bases. Per germline, CDR1 SGHTA and CDR2 FQGNSA. The CDR3 is CASSLGGGTFNTEAFF. The CDR3 DNA follows: TGTGCCAGCAGCTTAGGTGGCGGAACCTTTAACACTGAAGCTTTCTTT.

The rearrangement links TRBV30 to TRBJ1-1, with 8 bases lining up with TRBD1. V lost 2 bases, J lost 3 bases, and 8 bases stayed unmatched. In germline, CDR1 is GTSNPN, CDR2 SVGIG (reference sequence). The CDR3 is 15 residues long. CDR3 bases: TGTGCCTGGAGTCGTGGGTTACAGGGGGACACTGAAGCTTTCTTT. Encoded protein: CAWSRGLQGDTEAFF.

This clone has just one count. The chain links TRBV19 to TRBJ1-5; 7 nucleotides agree with TRBD1. There are 15 residues in the CDR3. The trim removed 7 bases at V and 1 base at J, leaving 7 bases unmatched. Germline values: CDR1 LNHDA, CDR2 SQIVND (reference sequence). The CDR3 region has the DNA TGTGCCAGTAAGGTGGACAGGACAAGCAATCAGCCCCAGCATTTT. Amino acids: CASKVDRTSNQPQHF.